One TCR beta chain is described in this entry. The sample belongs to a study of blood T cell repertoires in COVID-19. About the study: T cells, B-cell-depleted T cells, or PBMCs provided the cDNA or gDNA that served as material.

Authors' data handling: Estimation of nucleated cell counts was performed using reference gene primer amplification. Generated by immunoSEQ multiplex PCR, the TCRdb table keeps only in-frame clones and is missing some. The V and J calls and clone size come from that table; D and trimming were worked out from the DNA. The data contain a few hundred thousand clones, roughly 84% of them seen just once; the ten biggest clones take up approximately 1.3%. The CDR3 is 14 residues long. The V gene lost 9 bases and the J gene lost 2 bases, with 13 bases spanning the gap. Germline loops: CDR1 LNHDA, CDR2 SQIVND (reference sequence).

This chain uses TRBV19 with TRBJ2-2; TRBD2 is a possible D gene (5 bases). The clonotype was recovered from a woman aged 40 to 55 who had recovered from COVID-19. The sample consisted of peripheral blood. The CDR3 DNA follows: TGTGCCAGCCTAGGACTGGGAAACACCGGGGAGCTGTTTTTT. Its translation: CASLGLGNTGELFF. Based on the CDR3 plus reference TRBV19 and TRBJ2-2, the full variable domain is DGGITQSPKYLFRKEGQNVTLSCEQNLNHDAMYWYRQDPGQGLRLIYYSQIVNDFQKGDIAEGYSVSREKKESFPLTVTSAQKNPTAFYLCASLGLGNTGELFFGEGSRLTVL.